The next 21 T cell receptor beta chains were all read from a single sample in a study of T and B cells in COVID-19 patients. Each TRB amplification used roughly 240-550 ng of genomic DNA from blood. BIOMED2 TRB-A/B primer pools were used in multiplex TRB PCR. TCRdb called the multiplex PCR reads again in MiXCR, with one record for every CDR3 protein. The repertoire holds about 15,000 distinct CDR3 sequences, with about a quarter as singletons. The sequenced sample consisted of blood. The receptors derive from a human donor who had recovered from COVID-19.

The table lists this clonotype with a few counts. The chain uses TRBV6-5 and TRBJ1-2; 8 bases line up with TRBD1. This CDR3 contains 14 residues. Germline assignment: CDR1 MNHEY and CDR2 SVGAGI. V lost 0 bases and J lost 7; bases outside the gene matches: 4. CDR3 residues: CASSYSGTGFGYTF. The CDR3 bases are TGTGCCAGCAGTTACTCCGGGACAGGATTTGGCTACACCTTC.

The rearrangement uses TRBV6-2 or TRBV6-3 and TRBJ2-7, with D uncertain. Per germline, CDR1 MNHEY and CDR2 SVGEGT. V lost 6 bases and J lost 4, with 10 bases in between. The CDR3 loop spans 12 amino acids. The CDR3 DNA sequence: TGTGCCAGCAGCAGGACGAGGTACGAGCAGTACTTC. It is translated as CASSRTRYEQYF.

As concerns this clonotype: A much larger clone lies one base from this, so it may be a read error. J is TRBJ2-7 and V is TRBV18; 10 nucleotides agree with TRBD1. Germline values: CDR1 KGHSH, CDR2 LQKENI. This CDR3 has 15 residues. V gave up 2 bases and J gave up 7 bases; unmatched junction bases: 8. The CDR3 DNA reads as TGTGCCAGCTCACCAAGGACAGGGGGGAGCAATGAGCAGTACTTC. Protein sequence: CASSPRTGGSNEQYF.

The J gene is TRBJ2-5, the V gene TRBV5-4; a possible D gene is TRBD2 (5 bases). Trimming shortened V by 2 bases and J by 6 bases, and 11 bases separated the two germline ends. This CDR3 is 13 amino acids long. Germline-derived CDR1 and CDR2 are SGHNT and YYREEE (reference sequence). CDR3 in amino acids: CASSFEGLQTQYF. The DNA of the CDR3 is TGTGCCAGCAGCTTCGAGGGATTGCAGACCCAGTACTTC.

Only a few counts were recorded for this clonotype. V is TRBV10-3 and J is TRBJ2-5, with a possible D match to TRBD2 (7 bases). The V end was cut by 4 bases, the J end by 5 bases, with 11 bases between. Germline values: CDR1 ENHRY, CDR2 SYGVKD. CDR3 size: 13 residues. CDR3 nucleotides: TGTGCCATCAGTGGGGGGGGCGAGGAGACCCAGTACTTC. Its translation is CAISGGGEETQYF.

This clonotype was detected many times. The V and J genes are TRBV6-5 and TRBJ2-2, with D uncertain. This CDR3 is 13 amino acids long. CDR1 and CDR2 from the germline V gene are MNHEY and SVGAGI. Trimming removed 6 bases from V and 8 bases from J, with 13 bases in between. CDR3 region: CASRTPLMGELFF. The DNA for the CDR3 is TGTGCCAGCAGGACCCCGCTTATGGGGGAGCTGTTTTTT.

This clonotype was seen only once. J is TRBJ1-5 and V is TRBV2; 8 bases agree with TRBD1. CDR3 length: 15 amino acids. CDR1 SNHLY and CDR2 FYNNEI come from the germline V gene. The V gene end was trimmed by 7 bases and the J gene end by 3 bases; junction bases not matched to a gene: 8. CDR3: CASNPQTGVNQPQHF. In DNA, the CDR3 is TGTGCCAGCAACCCTCAGACAGGGGTCAATCAGCCCCAGCATTTT. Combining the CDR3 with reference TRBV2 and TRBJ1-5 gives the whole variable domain EPEVTQTPSHQVTQMGQEVILRCVPISNHLYFYWYRQILGQKVEFLVSFYNNEISEKSEIFDDQFSVERPDGSNFTLKIRSTKLEDSAMYFCASNPQTGVNQPQHFGDGTRLSIL.

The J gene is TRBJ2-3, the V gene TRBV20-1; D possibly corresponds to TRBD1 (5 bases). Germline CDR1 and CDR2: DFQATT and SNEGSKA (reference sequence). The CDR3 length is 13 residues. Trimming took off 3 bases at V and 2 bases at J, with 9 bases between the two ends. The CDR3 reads CSARGPDTDTQYF. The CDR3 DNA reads TGCAGTGCTAGGGGGCCGGACACAGATACGCAGTATTTT.

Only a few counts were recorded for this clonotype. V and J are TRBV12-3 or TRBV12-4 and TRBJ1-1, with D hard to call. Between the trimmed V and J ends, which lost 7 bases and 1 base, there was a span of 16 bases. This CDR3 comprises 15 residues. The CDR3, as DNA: TGTGCCAGCACCTCACCACGAAGCCCGAACACTGAAGCTTTCTTT. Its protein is CASTSPRSPNTEAFF.

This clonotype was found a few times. Here the CDR3 reads CASSERGGADEQYF. In DNA form, the CDR3 reads TGTGCCAGCAGTGAACGGGGGGGGGCCGACGAGCAGTACTTC. The genes are TRBV6-1 and TRBJ2-7, with 8 bases identical to TRBD2. The germline V gene encodes CDR1 MNHNS and CDR2 SASEGT. The CDR3 runs 14 residues. The junction had 5 bases not matched to a gene; V was cut back by 2 bases and J by 5 bases.

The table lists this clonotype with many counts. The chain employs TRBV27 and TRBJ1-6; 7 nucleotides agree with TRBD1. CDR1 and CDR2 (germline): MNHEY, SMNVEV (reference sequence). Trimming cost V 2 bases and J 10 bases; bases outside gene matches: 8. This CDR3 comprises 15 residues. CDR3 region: CASSLTPTGVSPLHF. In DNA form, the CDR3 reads TGTGCCAGCAGTTTAACCCCCACAGGGGTGTCACCCCTCCACTTT.

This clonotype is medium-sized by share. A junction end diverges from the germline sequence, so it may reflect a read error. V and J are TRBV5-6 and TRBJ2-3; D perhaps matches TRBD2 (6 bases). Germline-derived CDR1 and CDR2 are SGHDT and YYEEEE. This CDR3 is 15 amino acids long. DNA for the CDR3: TGTGCCAGCAGCTTGCGGGGGAATCAGATACGCAGTCGGGATTTT. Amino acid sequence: CASSLRGNQIRSRDF.

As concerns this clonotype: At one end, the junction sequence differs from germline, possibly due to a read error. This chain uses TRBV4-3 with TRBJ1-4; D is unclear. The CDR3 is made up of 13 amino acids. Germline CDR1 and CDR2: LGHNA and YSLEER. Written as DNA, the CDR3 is TGTGCCAGCAGCCAGCGACGGGATGAAAAACTGTTTTTT. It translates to CASSQRRDEKLFF.

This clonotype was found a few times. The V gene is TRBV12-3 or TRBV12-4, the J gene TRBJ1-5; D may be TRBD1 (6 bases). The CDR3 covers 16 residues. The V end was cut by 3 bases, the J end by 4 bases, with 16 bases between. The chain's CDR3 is CASSFHPRGANQPQHF. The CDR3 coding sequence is TGTGCCAGCAGTTTTCACCCGAGGGGGGCGAATCAGCCCCAGCATTTT.

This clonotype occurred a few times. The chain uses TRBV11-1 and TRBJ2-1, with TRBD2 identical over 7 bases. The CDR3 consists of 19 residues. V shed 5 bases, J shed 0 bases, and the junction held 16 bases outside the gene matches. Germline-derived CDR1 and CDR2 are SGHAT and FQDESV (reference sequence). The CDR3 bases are TGTGCCAGCAGCACCCCAGGGTGGCCCCAGCGGGGCTCCTACAATGAGCAGTTCTTC. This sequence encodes CASSTPGWPQRGSYNEQFF.

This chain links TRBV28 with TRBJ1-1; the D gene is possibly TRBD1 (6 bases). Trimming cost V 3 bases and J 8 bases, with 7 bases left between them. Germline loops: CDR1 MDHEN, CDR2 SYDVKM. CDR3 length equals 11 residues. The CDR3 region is CASSFTGEAFF. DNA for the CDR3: TGTGCCAGCAGTTTTACAGGGGAAGCTTTCTTT.

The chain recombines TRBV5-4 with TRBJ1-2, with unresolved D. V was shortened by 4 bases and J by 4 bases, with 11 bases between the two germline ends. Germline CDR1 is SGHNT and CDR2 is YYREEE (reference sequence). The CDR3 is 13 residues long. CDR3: CASSPEPLYGYTF. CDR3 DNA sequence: TGTGCCAGCAGCCCGGAACCTCTCTATGGCTACACCTTC.

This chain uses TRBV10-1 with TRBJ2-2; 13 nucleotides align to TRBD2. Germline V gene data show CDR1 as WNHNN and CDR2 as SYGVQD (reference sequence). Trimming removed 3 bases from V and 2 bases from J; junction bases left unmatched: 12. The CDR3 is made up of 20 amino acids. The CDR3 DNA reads TGCGCCAGCAGTGACCGCCCAGGACTAGCGGGAGCTACTAACACCGGGGAGCTGTTTTTT. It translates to CASSDRPGLAGATNTGELFF.

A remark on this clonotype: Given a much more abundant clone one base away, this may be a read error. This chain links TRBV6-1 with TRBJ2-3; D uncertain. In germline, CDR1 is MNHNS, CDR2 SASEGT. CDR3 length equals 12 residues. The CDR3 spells CANSENTDTQYF. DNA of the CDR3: TGTGCCAACAGTGAAAACACAGATACGCAGTATTTT.

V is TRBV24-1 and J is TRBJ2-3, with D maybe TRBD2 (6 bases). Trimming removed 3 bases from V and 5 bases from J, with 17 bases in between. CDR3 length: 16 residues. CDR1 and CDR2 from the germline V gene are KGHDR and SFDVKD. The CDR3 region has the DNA TGTGCCACCAGTGATCACCGCGGGATGGGGCAAGATACGCAGTATTTT. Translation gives CATSDHRGMGQDTQYF.

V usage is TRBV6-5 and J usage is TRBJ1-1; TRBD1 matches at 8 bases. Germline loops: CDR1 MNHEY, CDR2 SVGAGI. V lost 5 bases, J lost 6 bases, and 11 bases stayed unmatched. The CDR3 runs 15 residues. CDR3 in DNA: TGTGCCAGCAGTCCCGTAAGCAGGGGGCTCGCTGAAGCTTTCTTT. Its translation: CASSPVSRGLAEAFF.